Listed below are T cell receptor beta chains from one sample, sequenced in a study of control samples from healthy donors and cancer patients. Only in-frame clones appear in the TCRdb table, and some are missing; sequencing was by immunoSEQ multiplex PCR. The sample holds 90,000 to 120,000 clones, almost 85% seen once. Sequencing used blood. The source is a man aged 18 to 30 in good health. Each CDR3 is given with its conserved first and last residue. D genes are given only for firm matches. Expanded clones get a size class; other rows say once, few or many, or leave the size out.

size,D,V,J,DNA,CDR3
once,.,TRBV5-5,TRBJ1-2,TGTGCCAGCAGCTTGGGAGGAGGCTATGGCTACACCTTC,CASSLGGGYGYTF
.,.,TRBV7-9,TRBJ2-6,TGTGCCAGCAGCCCGGACACCATCTCTGGGGCCAACGTCCTGACTTTC,CASSPDTISGANVLTF
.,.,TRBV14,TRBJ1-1,TGTGCCAGCAGCCAAGATAGGAGGGAGGCAGCTTTCTTT,CASSQDRREAAFF
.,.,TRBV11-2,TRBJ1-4,TGTGCCAGCAGCTCCGACAACCCCCTGGGTTCCAATGAAAAACTGTTTTTT,CASSSDNPLGSNEKLFF
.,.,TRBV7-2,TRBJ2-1,TGTGCCAGCAGCTTAGTCGGCCTCAACAATGAGCAGTTCTTC,CASSLVGLNNEQFF
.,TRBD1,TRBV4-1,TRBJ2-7,TGCGCCAGCAGCCAAGAGGTCCGGGGGACAGGGAACCACGAGCAGTACTTC,CASSQEVRGTGNHEQYF
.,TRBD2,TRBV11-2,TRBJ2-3,TGTGCCAGCAGCTTATCGACTAGCGCCTCGGGCACAGATACGCAGTATTTT,CASSLSTSASGTDTQYF
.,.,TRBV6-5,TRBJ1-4,TGTGCCAGCAGACTGGACGGGACTAATGAAAAACTGTTTTTT,CASRLDGTNEKLFF
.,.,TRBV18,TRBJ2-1,TGTGCCAGCTCACCAGTTTCAGGGATGACCTACAATGAGCAGTTCTTC,CASSPVSGMTYNEQFF
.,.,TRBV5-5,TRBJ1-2,TGTGCCAGCAGTTTAGGAGCGTCAGCTAACTATGGCTACACCTTC,CASSLGASANYGYTF
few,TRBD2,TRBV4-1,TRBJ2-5,TGCGCCAGCAGCCAATTTAGCGGGGGACAAGAGACCCAGTACTTC,CASSQFSGGQETQYF
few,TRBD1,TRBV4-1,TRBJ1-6,TGCGCCAGCAGCCAAGTTCTTCAACAGGGGTCACCCCTCCACTTT,CASSQVLQQGSPLHF
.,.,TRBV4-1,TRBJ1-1,TGCGCCAGCAGCCATCTCTGGACAGACACTGAAGCTTTCTTT,CASSHLWTDTEAFF
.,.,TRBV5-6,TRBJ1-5,TGTGCCAGCAGCTTACGCGCCGGCAGTCCTAATCAGCCCCAGCATTTT,CASSLRAGSPNQPQHF
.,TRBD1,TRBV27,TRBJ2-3,TGTGCCAGCACCGACAGGGAGAACACAGATACGCAGTATTTT,CASTDRENTDTQYF
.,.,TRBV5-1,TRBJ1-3,TGCGCCAGCAGCCCCGGACATATCTCTGGAAACACCATATATTTT,CASSPGHISGNTIYF
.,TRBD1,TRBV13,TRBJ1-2,TGTGCCAGCAGCGTGGGACAGCTTTATGGCTACACCTTC,CASSVGQLYGYTF
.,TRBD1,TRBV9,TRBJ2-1,TGTGCCAGCAGTTACGGGACAGGGAGCTCCTACAATGAGCAGTTCTTC,CASSYGTGSSYNEQFF
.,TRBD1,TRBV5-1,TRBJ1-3,TGCGCCAGCAGCTTAAGTACAGGGGCAGGAAACACCATATATTTT,CASSLSTGAGNTIYF
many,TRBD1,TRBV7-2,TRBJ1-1,TGTGCCAGCAGCTCCGCCACAGGGGCTCGGACTGAAGCTTTCTTT,CASSSATGARTEAFF
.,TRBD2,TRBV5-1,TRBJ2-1,TGCGCCAGCAGCCAGACTAGCGGGAGAAACAATGAGCAGTTCTTC,CASSQTSGRNNEQFF
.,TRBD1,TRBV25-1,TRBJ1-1,TGTGCCAGCAGTGCCCGACAGGGACGGAACACTGAAGCTTTCTTT,CASSARQGRNTEAFF
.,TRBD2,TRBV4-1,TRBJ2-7,TGCGCCAGCAGCCAAGGGGGGGGAACCTACGAGCAGTACTTC,CASSQGGGTYEQYF
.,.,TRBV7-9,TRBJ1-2,TGTGCCAGCAGCTTAGGTGGACGCAATGGCTACACCTTC,CASSLGGRNGYTF
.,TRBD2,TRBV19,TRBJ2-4,TGTGCCACCTCGGAGGCTAGCGGGGGGAAAAACATTCAGTACTTC,CATSEASGGKNIQYF
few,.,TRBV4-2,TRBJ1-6,TGTGCCAGCAGCCAAGAGTCAACAGACTGGGACCCTCAATTT,CASSQESTDWDPQF
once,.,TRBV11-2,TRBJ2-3,TGTGCCAGCAGCGAATGGGGGCGGGGGTATAGAGATACGCAGTATTTT,CASSEWGRGYRDTQYF
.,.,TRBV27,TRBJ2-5,TGTGCCAGCAGTTTAAGAGGGGTGGGGGCCCAAGAGACCCAGTACTTC,CASSLRGVGAQETQYF
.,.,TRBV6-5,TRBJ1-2,TGTGCCAGCAGTTCCCGACCCCATGGCTACACCTTC,CASSSRPHGYTF
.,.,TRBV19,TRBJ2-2,TGTGCCAGTAGGGACTGGAACGGGGAGCTGTTTTTT,CASRDWNGELFF
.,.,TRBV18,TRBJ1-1,TGTGCCAGCTCACCACAGGGTAACACCGAAGCTTTCTTT,CASSPQGNTEAFF
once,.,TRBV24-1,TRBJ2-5,TGTGCCACCAGTGATTTGGGTAGGGGTGGAGAGACCCAGTACTTC,CATSDLGRGGETQYF
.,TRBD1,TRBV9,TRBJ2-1,TGTGCCAGCAGCCCAGAAAACCGGGACAGGCTATACAATGAGCAGTTCTTC,CASSPENRDRLYNEQFF
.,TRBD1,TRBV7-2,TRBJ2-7,TGTGCCAGCAGACGGACAGGTTACGAGCAGTACTTC,CASRRTGYEQYF
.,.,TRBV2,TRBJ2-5,TGTGCCAGCAGTGACGGGGGGCTCCCGACGGAGACCCAGTACTTC,CASSDGGLPTETQYF
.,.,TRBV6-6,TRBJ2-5,TGTGCCAGCAGTGCCTCGGGGCATACGGCTCCCCAGTACTTC,CASSASGHTAPQYF
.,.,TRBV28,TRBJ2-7,TGTGCCAGCAGGGACGGACAGCCGGGTTTCTACGAGCAGTACTTC,CASRDGQPGFYEQYF